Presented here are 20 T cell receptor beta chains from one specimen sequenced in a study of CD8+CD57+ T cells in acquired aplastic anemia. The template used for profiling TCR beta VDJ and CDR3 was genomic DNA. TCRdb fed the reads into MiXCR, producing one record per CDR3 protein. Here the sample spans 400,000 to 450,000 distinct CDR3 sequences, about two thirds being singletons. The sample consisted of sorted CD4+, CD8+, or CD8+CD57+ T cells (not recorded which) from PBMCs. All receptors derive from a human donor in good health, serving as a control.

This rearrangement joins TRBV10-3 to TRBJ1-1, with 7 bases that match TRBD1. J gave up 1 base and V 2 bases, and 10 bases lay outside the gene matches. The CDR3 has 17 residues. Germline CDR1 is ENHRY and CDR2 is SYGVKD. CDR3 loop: CAISEHQGWDRNTEAFF. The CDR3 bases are TGTGCCATCAGTGAGCACCAGGGTTGGGACAGGAACACTGAAGCTTTCTTT.

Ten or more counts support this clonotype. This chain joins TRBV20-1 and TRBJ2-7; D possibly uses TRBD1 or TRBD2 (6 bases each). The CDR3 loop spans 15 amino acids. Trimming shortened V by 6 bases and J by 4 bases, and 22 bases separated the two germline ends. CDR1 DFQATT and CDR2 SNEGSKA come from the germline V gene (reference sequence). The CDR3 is CSAAWGAHPRYEQYF. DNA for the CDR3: TGCAGTGCCGCATGGGGGGCACATCCCCGGTACGAGCAGTACTTC.

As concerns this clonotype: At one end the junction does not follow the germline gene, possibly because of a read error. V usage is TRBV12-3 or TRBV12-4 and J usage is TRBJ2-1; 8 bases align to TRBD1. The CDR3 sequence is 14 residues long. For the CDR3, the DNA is TGTGCCAGCGGCCCGGACAGGGCAGGGACCGGGGAGCTGTTC. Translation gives CASGPDRAGTGELF.

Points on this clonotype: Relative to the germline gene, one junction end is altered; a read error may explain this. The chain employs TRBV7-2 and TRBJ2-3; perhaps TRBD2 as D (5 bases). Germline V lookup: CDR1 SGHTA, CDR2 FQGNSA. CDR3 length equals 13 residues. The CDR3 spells CASRSSRNTEQYF. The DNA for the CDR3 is TGTGCCAGCAGGTCTAGCAGAAACACTGAGCAGTACTTT.

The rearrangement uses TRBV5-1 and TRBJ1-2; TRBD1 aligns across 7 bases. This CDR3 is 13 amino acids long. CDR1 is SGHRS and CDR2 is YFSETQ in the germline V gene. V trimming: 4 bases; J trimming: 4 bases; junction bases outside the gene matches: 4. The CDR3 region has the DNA TGCGCCAGCAGCCAGGGGGACGCCTATGGCTACACCTTC. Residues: CASSQGDAYGYTF.

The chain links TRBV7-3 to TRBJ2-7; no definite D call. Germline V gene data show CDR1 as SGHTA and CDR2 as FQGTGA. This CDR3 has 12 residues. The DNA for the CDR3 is TGTGCTAGCAGTGTCCGTCTCTACGGGCAGTACGTC. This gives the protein CASSVRLYGQYV.

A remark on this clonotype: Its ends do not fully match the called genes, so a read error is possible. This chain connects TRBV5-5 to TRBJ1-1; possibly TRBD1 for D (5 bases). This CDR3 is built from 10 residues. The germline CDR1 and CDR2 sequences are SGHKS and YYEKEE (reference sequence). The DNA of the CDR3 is TGCGCCAGCAGCTTGGGACAAGCTTTCTTT. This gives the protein CASSLGQAFF.

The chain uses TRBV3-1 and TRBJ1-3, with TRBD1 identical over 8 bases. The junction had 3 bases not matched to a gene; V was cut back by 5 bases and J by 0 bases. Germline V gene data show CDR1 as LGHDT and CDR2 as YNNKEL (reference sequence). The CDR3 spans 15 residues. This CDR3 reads CASSITGGSGNTIYF. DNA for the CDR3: TGTGCCAGCAGCATAACAGGGGGCTCTGGAAACACCATATATTTT.

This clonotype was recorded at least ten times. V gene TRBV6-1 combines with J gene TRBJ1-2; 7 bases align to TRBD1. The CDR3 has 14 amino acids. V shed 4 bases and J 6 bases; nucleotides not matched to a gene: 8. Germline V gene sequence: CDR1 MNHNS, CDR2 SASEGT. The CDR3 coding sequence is TGTGCCAGCAGTGTACGACAGGGACGGGATGGCTACACCTTC. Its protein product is CASSVRQGRDGYTF.

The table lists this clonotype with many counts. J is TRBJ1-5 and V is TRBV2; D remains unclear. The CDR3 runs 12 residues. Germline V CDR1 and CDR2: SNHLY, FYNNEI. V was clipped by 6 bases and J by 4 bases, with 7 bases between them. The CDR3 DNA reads TGTGCCAGCAGGGCAGCTAATCAGCCCCAGCATTTT. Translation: CASRAANQPQHF. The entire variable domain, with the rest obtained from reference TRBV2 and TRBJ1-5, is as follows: EPEVTQTPSHQVTQMGQEVILRCVPISNHLYFYWYRQILGQKVEFLVSFYNNEISEKSEIFDDQFSVERPDGSNFTLKIRSTKLEDSAMYFCASRAANQPQHFGDGTRLSIL.

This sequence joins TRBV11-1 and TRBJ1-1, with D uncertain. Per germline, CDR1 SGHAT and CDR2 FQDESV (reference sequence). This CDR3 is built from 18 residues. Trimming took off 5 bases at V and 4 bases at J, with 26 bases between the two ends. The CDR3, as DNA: TGTGCCAGCAGCGTCGCAGCGTGTACTTGGGGTGATGGCACTGAAGCTTTCTTT. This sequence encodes CASSVAACTWGDGTEAFF.

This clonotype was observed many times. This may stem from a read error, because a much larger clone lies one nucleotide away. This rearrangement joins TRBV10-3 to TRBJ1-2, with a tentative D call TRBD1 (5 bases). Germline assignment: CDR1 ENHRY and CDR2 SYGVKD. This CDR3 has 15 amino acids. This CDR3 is CAVSGGGRTNYGYTF. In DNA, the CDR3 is TGTGCCGTCAGTGGGGGAGGCAGAACTAACTATGGCTACACCTTC.

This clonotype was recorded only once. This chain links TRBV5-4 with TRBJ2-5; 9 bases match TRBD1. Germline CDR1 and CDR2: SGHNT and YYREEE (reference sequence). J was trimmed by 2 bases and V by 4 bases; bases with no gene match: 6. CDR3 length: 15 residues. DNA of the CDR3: TGTGCCAGCAGCGCCGGGACAGGGCGGCAAGAGACCCAGTACTTC. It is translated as CASSAGTGRQETQYF.

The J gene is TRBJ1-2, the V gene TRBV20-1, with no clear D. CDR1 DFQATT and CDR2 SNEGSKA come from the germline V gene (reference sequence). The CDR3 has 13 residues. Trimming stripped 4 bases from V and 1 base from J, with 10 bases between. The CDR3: CSATGEINYGYTF. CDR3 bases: TGCAGTGCTACAGGCGAAATTAACTATGGCTACACCTTC.

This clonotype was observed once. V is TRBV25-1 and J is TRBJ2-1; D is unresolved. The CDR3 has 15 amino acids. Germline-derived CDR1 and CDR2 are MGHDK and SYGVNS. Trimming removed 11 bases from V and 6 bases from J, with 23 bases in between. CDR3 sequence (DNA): TGTGCCGGCCTAACTCAGGCAGGTGGCCTCAATGAGCAGTTCTTC. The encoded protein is CAGLTQAGGLNEQFF.

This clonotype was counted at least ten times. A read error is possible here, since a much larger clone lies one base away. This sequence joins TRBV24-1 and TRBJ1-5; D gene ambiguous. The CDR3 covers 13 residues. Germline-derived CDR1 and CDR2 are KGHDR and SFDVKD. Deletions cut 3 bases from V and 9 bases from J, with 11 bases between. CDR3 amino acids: CATSDRGTLPQHF. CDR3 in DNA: TGTGCCACCAGTGATCGGGGAACTCTGCCCCAGCATTTT.

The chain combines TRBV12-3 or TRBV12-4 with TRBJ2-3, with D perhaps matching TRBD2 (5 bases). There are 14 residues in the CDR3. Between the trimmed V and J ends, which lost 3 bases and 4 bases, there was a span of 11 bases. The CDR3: CASSFMRASDTQYF. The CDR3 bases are TGTGCCAGCAGTTTTATGAGGGCCTCAGATACGCAGTATTTT.

CDR3 sequence reads: CASSDLRAGTQYF. The DNA for the CDR3 is TGTGCCAGCAGTGATCTAAGGGCAGGTACGCAGTATTTT. J is TRBJ2-3 and V is TRBV6-4; D not resolved. CDR1 and CDR2 (germline): MRHNA, SNTAGT. This CDR3 contains 13 residues. The V end lost 3 bases, the J end lost 8 bases, and 12 bases lay between the germline ends.

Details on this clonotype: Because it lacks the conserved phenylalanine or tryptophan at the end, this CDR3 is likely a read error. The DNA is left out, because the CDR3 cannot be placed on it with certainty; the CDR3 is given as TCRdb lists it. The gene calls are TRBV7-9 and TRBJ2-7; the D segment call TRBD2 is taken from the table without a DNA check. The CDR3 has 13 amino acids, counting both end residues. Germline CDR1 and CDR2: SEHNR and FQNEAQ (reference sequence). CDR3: CASSLQAGGRGYT.

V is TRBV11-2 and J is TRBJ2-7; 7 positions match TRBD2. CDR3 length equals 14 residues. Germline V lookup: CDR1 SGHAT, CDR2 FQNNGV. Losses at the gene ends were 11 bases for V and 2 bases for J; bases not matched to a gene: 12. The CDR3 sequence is CAWSGTAPAYEQYF. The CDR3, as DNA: TGTGCCTGGAGCGGGACTGCCCCGGCCTACGAGCAGTACTTC.